The subject of this entry is one TCR beta chain. These data originate in a study of Ad26.COV2.S vaccination and SARS-CoV-2 variants. Germline values: CDR1 LGHNA, CDR2 YSLEER. The ends were cut back, 0 bases at V and 6 bases at J, with 10 bases in the middle. This CDR3 contains 14 residues. As to treatment: roughly 18 received Ad26.COV2.S at low or high dose, single or two shots; about 5 received placebo; per-sample allocation not given. After the first vaccine or placebo injection, samples were drawn on day 63. The vaccine delivered Wuhan-strain SARS-CoV-2 spike through an Ad26 vector. The method was immunoSEQ multiplex PCR; TCRdb's version includes in-frame clones alone and lacks a portion of them. The sample includes about 250,000 clones, roughly 87% of them seen just once.

The receptor's source is a person between 18 and 59 years old who received the Ad26.COV2.S COVID-19 vaccine or a placebo. The material sequenced was peripheral blood, taken in a trial of Ad26.COV2.S vaccine versus placebo. The genes are TRBV4-3 and TRBJ2-3; no reliable D call. DNA for the CDR3: TGCGCCAGCAGCCAAGAGACCGGGCGGGATACGCAGTATTTT. This encodes CASSQETGRDTQYF.